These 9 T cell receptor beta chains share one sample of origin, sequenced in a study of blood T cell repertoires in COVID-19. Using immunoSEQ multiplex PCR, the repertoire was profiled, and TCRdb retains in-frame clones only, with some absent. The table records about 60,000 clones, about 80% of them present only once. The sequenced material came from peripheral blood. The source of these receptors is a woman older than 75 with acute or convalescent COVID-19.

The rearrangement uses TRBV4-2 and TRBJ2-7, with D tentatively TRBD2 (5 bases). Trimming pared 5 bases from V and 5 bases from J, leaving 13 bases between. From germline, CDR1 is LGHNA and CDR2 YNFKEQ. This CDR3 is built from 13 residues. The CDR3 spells CASSGGGRDEQYF. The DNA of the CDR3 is TGTGCCAGCAGCGGAGGCGGGCGGGACGAGCAGTACTTC.

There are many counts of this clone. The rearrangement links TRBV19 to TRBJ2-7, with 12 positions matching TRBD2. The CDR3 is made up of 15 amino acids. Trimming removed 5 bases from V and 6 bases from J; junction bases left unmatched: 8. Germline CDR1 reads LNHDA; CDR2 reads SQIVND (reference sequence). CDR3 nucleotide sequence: TGTGCCAGTAGTGAGGGGACTAGCGGGCGATCCGAGCAGTACTTC. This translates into CASSEGTSGRSEQYF.

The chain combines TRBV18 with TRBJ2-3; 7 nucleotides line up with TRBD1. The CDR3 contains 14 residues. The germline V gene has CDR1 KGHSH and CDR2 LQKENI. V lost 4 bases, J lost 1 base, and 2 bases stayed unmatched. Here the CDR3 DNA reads TGTGCCAGCTCACGACAGGGCCGCACAGATACGCAGTATTTT. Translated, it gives CASSRQGRTDTQYF. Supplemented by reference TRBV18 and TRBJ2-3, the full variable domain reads NAGVMQNPRHLVRRRGQEARLRCSPMKGHSHVYWYRQLPEEGLKFMVYLQKENIIDESGMPKERFSAEFPKEGPSILRIQQVVRGDSAAYFCASSRQGRTDTQYFGPGTRLTVL.

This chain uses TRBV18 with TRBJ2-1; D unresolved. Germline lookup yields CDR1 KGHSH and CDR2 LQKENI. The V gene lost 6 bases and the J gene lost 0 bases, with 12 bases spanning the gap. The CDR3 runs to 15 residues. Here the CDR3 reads CASSTGRSSYNEQFF. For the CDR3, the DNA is TGTGCCAGCTCCACCGGTAGGAGCTCCTACAATGAGCAGTTCTTC.

CDR3 nucleotides: TGTGCCACCGAGCATGGAGCAGATACGCAGTATTTT. The encoded protein is CATEHGADTQYF. The V and J genes are TRBV6-5 and TRBJ2-3, with no clear D. CDR3 size: 12 residues. Germline CDR1 MNHEY, CDR2 SVGAGI. The V gene lost 10 bases and the J gene lost 4 bases, with 12 bases spanning the gap.

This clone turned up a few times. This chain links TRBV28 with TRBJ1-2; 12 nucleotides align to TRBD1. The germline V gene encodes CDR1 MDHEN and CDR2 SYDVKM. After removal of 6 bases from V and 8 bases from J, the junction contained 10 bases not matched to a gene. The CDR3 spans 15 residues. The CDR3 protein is CASRSGTGGRGGYTF. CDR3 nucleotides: TGTGCCAGCAGGTCCGGGACAGGGGGCCGAGGAGGCTACACCTTC.

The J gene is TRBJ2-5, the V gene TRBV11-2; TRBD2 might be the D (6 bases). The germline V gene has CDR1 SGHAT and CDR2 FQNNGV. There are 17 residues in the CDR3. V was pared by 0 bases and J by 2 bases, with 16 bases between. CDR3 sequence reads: CASSLEGWTGEQETQYF. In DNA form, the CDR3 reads TGTGCCAGCAGCTTAGAAGGGTGGACGGGAGAGCAAGAGACCCAGTACTTC.

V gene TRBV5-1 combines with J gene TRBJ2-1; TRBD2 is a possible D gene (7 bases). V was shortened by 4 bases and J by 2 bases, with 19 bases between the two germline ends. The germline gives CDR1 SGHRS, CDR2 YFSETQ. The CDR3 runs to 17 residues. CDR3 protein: CASSLLARGAAYNEQFF. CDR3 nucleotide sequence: TGCGCCAGCAGCCTGCTGGCTCGGGGGGCGGCCTACAATGAGCAGTTCTTC.

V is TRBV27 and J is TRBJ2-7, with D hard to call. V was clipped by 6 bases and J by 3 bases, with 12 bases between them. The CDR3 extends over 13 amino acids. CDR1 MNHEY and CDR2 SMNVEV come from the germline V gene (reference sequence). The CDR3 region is CASRSLSGYEQYF. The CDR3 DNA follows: TGTGCCAGCAGGAGTCTGTCGGGCTACGAGCAGTACTTC.